This T cell receptor (beta chain) was recorded in a study of circulating CD8 cells and anti-PD-1 response in melanoma. On the study more broadly: Seven of 13 melanoma patients received first-line anti-PD-1 therapy. Overall study results and limits: Peptide assays on expanded sorted subsets replaced tumor-based reactivity testing. TIGIT repertoires were least diverse, DNEG repertoires most diverse. Generally, no replicate experiments were performed.

Per germline, CDR1 SQVTM and CDR2 ANQGSEA. The CDR3 has 20 amino acids. TCR libraries were prepared from roughly 14 ng of total RNA with the QIAseq Immune Repertoire TCR panel. A single record per CDR3 protein comes from TCRdb applying MiXCR to the reads. The top ten clones hold about 56% of a sample with fewer than 500 distinct CDR3 sequences, 5.5% to 8.5% of them seen once. As concerns this clonotype: As yet, its antigen is unknown. At one of its ends the junction is not consistent with the germline gene, which may arise from a read error.

Four subsets defined by PD-1 and/or TIGIT were sorted from live CD3+CD8+TCRalphabeta+ cells. The material sequenced was CD8+ T cells from PBMCs, taken at baseline or after one month of anti-PD-1 therapy (not recorded which). This chain joins TRBV29-1 and TRBJ2-3, with TRBD2 matching 11 bases. The TCR sequence derives from a human donor with melanoma. The CDR3 spells CRVEDIVLAGGLRSTDTQYF. CDR3 nucleotide sequence: TGCAGAGTTGAAGATATCGTGCTAGCGGGAGGCCTCAGGAGCACAGATACGCAGTATTTT.